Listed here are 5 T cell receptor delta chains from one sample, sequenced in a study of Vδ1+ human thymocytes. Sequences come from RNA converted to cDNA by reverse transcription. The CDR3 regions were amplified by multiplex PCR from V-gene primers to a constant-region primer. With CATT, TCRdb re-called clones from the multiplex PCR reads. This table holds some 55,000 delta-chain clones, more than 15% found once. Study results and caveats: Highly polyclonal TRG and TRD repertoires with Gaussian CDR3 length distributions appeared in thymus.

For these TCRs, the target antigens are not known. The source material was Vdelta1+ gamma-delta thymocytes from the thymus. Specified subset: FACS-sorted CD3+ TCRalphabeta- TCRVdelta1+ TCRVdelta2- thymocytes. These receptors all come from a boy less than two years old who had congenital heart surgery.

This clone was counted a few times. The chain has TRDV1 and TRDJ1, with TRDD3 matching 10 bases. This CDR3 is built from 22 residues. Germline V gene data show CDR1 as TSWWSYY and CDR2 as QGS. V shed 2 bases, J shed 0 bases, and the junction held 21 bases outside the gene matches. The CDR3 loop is CALGEVIPSSTGGCRDTDKLIF. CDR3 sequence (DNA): TGTGCTCTTGGGGAAGTAATTCCTTCATCTACTGGGGGATGTAGGGACACCGATAAACTCATCTTT.

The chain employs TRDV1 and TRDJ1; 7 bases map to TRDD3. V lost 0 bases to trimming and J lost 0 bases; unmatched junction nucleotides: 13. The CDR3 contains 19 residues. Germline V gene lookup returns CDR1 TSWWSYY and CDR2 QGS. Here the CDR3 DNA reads TGTGCTCTTGGGGAACTCCGGACAGTCGGGGATATGTACACCGATAAACTCATCTTT. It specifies CALGELRTVGDMYTDKLIF.

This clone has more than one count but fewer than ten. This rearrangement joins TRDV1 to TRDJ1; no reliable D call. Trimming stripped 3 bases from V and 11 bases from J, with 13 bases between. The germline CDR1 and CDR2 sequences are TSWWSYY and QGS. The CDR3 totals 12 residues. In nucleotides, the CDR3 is TGTGCTCTTGGGGACTTACCGGGACGCCTCATCTTT. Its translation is CALGDLPGRLIF.

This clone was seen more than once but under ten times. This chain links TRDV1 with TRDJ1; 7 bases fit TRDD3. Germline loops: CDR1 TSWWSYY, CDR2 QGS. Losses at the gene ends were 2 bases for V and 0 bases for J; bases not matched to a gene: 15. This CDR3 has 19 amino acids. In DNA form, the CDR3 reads TGTGCTCTTGGGGAAGGGATTGCCTACTGGGGACCGTACACCGATAAACTCATCTTT. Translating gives CALGEGIAYWGPYTDKLIF.

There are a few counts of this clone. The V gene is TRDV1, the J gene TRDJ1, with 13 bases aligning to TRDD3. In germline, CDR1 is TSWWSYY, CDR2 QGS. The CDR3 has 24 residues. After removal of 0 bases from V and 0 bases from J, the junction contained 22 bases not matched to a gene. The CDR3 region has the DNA TGTGCTCTTGGGGAACTAGTCTTCGGTACTGGGGGATACGCGAGTATATTGGACACCGATAAACTCATCTTT. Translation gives CALGELVFGTGGYASILDTDKLIF.